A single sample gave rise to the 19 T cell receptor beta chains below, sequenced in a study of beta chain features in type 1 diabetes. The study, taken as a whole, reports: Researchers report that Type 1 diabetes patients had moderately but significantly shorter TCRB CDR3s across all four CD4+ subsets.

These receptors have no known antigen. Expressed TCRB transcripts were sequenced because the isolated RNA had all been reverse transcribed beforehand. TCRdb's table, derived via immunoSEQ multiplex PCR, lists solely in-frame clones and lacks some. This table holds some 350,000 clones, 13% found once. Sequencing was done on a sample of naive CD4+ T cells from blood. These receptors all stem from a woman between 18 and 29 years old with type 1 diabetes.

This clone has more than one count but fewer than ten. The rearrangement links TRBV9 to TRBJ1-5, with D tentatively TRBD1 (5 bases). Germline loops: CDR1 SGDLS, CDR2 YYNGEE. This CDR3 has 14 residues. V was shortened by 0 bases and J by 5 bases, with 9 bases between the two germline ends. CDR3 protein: CASSVGVRDQPQHF. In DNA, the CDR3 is TGTGCCAGCAGCGTAGGAGTCAGGGATCAGCCCCAGCATTTT.

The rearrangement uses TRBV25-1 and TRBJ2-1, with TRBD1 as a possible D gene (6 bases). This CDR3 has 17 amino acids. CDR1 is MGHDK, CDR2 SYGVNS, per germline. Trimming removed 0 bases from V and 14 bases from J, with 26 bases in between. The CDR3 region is CASSEYRWAAGDKGEFF. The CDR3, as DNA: TGTGCCAGCAGTGAATATCGGTGGGCGGCCGGGGACAAAGGGGAGTTCTTC.

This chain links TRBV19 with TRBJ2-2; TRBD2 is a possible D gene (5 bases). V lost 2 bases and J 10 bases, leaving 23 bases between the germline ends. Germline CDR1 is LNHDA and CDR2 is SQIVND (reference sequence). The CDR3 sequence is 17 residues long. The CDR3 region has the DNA TGTGCCAGTAGTATACCCCCTCACGAGCGGAGCCGGGCGGAGCTGTTTTTT. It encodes CASSIPPHERSRAELFF.

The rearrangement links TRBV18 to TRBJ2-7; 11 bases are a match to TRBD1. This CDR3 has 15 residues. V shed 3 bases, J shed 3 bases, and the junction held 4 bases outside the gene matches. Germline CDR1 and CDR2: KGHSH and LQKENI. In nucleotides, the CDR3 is TGTGCCAGCTCACCGGGGACAGGGGGGGTCTACGAGCAGTACGTC. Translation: CASSPGTGGVYEQYV.

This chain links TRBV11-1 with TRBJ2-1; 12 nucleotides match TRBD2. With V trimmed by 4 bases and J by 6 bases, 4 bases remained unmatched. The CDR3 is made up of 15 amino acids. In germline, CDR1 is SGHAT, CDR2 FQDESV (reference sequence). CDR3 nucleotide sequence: TGTGCCAGCAGCTCACGACTAGCGGGAGTCAATGAGCAGTTCTTC. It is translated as CASSSRLAGVNEQFF.

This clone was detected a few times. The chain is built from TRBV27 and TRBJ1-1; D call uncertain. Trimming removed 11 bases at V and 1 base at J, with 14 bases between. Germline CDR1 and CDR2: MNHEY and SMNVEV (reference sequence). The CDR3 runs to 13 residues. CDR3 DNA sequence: TGTGCCTCCCAGCGGTGGGAGAACACTGAAGCTTTCTTT. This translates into CASQRWENTEAFF.

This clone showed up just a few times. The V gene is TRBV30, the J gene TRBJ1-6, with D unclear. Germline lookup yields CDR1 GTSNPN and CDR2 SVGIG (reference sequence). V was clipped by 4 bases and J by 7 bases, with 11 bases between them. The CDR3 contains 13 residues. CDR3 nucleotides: TGTGCCTGGATGGGTCTCGGGAATTCACCCCTCCACTTT. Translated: CAWMGLGNSPLHF.

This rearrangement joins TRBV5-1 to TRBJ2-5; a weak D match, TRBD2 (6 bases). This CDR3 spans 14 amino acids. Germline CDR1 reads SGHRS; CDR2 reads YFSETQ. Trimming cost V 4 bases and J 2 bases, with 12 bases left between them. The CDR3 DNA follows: TGCGCCAGCAGCGCGGGGACCCCTCAAGAGACCCAGTACTTC. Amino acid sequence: CASSAGTPQETQYF.

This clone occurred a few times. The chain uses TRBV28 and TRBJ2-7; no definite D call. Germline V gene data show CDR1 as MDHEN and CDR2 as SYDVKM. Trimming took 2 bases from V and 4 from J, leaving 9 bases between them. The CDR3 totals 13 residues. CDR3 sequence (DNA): TGTGCCAGCAGTTTAAGAACCGGGTACGAGCAGTACTTC. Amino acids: CASSLRTGYEQYF.

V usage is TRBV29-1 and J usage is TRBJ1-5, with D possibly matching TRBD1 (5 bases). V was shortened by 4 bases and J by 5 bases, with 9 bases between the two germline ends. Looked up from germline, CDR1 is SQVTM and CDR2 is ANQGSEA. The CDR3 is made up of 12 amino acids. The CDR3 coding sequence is TGCAGCGTTGGCGCGACAGATCAGCCCCAGCATTTT. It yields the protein CSVGATDQPQHF.

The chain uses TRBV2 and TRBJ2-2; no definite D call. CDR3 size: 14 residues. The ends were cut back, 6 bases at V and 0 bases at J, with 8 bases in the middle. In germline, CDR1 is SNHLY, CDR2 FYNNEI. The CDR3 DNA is TGTGCCAGCAGAGACACGGCGAACACCGGGGAGCTGTTTTTT. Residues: CASRDTANTGELFF.

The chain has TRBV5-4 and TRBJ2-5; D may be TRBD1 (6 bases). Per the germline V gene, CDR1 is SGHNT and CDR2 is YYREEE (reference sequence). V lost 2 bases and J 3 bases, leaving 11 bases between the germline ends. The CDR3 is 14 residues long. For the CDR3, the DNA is TGTGCCAGCAGCTTACACCAGGGGAAAGAGACCCAGTACTTC. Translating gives CASSLHQGKETQYF.

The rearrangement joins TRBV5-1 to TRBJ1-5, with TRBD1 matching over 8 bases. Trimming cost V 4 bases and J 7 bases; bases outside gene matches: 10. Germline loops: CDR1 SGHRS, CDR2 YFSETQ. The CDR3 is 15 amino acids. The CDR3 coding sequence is TGCGCCAGCAGCCTGGGAGGACAGGGAGGGCAGCCCCAGCATTTT. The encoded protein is CASSLGGQGGQPQHF.

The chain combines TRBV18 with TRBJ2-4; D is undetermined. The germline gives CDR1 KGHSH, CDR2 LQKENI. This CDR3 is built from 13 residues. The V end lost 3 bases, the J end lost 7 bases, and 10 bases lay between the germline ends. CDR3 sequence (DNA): TGTGCCAGCTCACCTGGTATCAGGAACATTCAGTACTTC. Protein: CASSPGIRNIQYF.

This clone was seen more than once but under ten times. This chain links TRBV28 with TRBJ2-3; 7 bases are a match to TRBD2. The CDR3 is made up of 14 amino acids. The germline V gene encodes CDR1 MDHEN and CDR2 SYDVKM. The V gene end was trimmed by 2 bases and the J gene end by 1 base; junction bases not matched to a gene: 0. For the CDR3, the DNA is TGTGCCAGCAGTTTACTAGCGGGCACAGATACGCAGTATTTT. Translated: CASSLLAGTDTQYF.

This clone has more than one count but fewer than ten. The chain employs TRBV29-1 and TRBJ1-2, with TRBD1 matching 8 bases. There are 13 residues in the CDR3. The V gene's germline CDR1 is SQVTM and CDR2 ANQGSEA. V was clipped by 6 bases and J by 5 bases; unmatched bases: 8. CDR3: CSVGGQGAYGYTF. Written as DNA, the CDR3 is TGCAGCGTCGGGGGTCAGGGGGCATATGGCTACACCTTC.

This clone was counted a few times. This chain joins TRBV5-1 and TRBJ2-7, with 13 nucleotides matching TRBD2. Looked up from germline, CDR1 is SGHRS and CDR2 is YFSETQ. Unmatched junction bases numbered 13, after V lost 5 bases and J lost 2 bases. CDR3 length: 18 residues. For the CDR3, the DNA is TGCGCCAGCAGACCTGGACAGGTAGGGACTAGCGGGGCCTACGAGCAGTACTTC. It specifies CASRPGQVGTSGAYEQYF.

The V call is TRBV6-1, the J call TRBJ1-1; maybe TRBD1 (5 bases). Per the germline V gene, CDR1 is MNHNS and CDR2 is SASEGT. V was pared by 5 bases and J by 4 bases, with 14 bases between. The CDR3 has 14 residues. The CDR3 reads CASSYYLGGTEAFF. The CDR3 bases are TGTGCCAGCAGTTATTATCTGGGGGGCACTGAAGCTTTCTTT.

CDR3 coding DNA: TGTGCCACCCATCCGATGACAGGATCCTACAATGAGCAGTTCTTC. This encodes CATHPMTGSYNEQFF. The rearrangement joins TRBV5-4 to TRBJ2-1, with D tentatively TRBD1 (6 bases). The CDR3 runs 15 residues. From germline, CDR1 is SGHNT and CDR2 YYREEE (reference sequence). V dropped 9 bases and J dropped 1 base, with 17 bases sitting between them. Full variable domain (rest looked up from reference TRBV5-4 and TRBJ2-1): ETGVTQSPTHLIKTRGQQVTLRCSSQSGHNTVSWYQQALGQGPQFIFQYYREEENGRGNFPPRFSGLQFPNYSSELNVNALELDDSALYLCATHPMTGSYNEQFFGPGTRLTVL.